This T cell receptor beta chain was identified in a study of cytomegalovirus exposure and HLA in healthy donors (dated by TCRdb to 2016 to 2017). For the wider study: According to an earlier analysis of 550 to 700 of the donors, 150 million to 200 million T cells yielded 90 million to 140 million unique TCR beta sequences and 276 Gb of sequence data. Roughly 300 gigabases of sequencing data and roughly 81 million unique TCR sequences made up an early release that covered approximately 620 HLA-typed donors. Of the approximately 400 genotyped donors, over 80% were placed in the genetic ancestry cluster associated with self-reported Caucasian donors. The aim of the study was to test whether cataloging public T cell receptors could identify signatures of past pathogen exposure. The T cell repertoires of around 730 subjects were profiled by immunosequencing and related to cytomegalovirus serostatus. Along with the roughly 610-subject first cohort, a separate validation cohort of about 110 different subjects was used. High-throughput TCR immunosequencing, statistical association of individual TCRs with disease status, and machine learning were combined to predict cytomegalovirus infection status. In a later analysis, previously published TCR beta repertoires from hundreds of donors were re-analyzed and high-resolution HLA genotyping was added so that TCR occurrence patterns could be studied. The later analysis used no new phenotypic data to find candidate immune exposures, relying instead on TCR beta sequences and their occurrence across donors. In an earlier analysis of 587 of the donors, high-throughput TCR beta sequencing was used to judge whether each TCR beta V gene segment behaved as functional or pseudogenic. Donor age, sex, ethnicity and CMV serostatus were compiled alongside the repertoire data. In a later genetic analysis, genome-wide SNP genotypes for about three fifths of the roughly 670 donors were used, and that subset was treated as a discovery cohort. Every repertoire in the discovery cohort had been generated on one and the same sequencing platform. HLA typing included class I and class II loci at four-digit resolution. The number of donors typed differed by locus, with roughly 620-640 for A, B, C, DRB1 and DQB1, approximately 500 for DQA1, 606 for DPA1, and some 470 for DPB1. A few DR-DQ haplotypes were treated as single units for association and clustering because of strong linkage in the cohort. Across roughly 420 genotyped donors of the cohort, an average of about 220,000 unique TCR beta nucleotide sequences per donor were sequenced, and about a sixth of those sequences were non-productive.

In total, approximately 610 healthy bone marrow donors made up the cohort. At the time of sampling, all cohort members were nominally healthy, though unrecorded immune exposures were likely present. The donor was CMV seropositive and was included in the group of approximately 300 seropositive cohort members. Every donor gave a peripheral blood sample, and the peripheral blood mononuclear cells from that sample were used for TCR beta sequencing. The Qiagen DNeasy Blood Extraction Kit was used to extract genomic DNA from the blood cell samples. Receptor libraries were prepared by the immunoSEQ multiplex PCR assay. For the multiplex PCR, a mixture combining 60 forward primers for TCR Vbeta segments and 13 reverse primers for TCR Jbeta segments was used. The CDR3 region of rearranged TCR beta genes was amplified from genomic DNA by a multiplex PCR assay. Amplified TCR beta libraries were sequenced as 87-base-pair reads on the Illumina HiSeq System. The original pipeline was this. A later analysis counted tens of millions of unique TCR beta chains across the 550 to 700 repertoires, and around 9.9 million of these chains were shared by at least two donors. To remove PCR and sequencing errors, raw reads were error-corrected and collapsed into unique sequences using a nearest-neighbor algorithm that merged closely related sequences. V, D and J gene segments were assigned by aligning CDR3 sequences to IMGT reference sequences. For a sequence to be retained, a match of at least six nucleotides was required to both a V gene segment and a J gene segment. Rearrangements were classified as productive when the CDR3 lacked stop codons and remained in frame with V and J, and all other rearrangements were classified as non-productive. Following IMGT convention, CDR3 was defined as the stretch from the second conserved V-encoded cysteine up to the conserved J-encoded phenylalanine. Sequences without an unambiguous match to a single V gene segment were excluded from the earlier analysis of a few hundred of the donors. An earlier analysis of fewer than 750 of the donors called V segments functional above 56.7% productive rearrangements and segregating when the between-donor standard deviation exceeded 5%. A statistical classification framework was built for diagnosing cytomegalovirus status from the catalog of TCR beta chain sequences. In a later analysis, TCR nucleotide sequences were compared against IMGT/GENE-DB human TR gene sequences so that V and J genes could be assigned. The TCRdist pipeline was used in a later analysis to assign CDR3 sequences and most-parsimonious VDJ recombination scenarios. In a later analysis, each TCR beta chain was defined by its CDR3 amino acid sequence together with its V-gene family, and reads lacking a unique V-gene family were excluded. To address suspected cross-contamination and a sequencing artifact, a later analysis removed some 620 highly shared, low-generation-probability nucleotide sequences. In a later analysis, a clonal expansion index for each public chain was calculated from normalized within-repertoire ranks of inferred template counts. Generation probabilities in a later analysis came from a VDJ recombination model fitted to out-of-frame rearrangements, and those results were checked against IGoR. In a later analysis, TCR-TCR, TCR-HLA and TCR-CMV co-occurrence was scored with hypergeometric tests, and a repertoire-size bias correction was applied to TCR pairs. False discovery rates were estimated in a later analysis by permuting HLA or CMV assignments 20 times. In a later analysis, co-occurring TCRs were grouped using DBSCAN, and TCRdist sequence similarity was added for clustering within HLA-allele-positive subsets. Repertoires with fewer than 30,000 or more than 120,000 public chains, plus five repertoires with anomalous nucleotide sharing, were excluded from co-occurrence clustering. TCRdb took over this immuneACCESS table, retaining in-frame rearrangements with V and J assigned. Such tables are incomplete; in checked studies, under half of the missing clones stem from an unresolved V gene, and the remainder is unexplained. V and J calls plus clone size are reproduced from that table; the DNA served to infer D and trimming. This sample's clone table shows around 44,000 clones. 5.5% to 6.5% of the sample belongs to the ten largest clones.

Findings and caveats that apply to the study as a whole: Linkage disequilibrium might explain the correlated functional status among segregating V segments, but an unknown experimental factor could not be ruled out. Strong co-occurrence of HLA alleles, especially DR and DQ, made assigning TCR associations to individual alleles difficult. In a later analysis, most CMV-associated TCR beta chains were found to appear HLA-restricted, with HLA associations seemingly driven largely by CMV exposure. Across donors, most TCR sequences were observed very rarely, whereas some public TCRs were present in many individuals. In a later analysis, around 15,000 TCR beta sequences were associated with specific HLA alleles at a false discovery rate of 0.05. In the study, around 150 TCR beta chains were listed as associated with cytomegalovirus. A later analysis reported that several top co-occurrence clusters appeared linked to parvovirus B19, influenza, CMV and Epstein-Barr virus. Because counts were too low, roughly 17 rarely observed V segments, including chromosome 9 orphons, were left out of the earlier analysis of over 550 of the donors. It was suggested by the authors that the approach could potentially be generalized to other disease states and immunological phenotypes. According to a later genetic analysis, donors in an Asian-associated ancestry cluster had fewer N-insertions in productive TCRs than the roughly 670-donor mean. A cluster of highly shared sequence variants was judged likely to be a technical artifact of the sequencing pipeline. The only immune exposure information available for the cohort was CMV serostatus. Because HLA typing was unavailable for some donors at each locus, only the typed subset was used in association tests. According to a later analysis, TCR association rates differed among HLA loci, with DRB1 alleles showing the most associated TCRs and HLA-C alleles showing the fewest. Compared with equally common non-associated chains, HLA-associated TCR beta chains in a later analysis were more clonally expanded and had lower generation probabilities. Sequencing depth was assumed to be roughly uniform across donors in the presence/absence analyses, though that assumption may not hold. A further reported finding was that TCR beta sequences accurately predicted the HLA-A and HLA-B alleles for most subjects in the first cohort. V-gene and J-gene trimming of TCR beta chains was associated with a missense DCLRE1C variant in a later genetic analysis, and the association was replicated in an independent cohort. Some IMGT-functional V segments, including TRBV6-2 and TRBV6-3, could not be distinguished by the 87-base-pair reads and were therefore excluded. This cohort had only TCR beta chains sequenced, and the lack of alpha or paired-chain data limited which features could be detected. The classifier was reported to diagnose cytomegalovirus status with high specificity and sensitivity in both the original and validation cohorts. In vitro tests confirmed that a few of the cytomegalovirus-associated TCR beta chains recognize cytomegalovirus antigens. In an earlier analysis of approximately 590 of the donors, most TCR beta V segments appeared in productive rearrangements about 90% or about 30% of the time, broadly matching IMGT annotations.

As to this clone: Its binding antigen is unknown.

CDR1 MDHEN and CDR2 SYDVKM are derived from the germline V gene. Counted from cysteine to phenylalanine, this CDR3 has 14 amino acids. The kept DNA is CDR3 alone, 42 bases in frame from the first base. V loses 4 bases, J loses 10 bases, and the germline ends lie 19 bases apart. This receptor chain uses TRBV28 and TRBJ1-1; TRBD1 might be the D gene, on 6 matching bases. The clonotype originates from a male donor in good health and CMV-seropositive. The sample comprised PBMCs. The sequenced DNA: TGTGCCAGCAGTTGGGCTTTACAGGGATATGGAGCTTTCTTT. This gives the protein CASSWALQGYGAFF.